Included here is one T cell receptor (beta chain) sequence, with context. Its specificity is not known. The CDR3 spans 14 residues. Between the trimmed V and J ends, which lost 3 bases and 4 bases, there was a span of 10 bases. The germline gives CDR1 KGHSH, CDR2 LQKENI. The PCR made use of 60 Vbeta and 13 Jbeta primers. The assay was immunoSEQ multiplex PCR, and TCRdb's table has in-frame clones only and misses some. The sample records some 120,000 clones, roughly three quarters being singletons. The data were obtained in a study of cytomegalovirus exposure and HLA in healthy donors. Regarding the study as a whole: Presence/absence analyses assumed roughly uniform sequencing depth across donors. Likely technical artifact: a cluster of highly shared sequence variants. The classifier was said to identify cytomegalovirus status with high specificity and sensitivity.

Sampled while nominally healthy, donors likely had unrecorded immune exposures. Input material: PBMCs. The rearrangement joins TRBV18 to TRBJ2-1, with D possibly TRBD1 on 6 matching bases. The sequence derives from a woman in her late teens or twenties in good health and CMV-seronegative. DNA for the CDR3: TGTGCCAGCTCACCCGGGACACGATACAATGAGCAGTTCTTC. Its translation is CASSPGTRYNEQFF. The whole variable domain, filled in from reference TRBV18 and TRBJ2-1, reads NAGVMQNPRHLVRRRGQEARLRCSPMKGHSHVYWYRQLPEEGLKFMVYLQKENIIDESGMPKERFSAEFPKEGPSILRIQQVVRGDSAAYFCASSPGTRYNEQFFGPGTRLTVL.